This TCR beta chain was documented in a study of T cell repertoires in cytomegalovirus infection. Study at large: Evidence of both CMV infection and a matching HLA type came from public TCR beta signatures.

TCRdb passed the reads through MiXCR, listing each CDR3 protein once. This table holds approximately 140,000 distinct CDR3 sequences, 8.8% found once. This clonotype came up a few times. Sequenced sample: PBMCs. This receptor was identified in a human donor in good health (CMV status not recorded). Some clones in this sample may be carry-over from other donors' samples.

The CDR3 DNA reads as TGTGCCAGTAACCAGGGGGCCTTCTATGGCTACACCTTC. Translating it yields CASNQGAFYGYTF. The chain carries TRBV19 and TRBJ1-2, with 8 bases fitting TRBD1. CDR1 is LNHDA, CDR2 SQIVND, per germline (reference sequence). There are 13 residues in the CDR3. J was trimmed by 4 bases and V by 7 bases; bases with no gene match: 5.